This TCR beta chain emerged from a study of circulating CD8 cells and anti-PD-1 response in melanoma. The wider study: Treatment was intravenous nivolumab at 3 mg/kg every 2 weeks. Response groups: complete/partial responders versus stable/progressive non-responders.

TCR libraries were prepared from around 14 ng of total RNA with the QIAseq Immune Repertoire TCR panel. TCRdb re-called the reads with MiXCR, one entry per CDR3 protein. The sample contains 1,500 to 2,000 distinct CDR3 sequences, more than 7.5% of which appear only once. Points from the study as a whole: TIGIT repertoires were least diverse, DNEG repertoires most diverse.

V lost 2 bases to trimming and J lost 6 bases; unmatched junction nucleotides: 7. Per germline, CDR1 LNHDA and CDR2 SQIVND (reference sequence). This CDR3 has 15 amino acids. This clonotype qualifies as large. Its cognate antigen is unknown. Sorting of live CD3+CD8+TCRalphabeta+ cells by PD-1 and/or TIGIT gave four subsets. Specimen: CD8+ T cells from PBMCs, collected at baseline or after one month of anti-PD-1 therapy (not recorded which). The rearrangement links TRBV19 to TRBJ1-2; 9 nucleotides agree with TRBD1. The TCR comes from a human donor with melanoma. The chain's CDR3 is CASSITGGASDGYTF. The CDR3 region has the DNA TGTGCCAGTAGTATAACAGGGGGCGCGTCGGATGGCTACACCTTC.